These 30 T cell receptor beta chains share one sample of origin, sequenced in a study of T cell changes during pregnancy in multiple sclerosis (dated by TCRdb to the late 2010s). Library preparation was by the immunoSEQ multiplex PCR assay. Entries here come from immuneACCESS through TCRdb and include only in-frame sequences with V and J called. Some clones fail to appear in such tables; in the studies checked, an unresolved V gene covers under half of the shortfall, and the cause of the remainder is unknown. This sample has some 37,000 clones in its table, and around 91% of those were observed once. The ten most abundant clones make up over 9% of the sample. Source: CD8+ T cells from peripheral blood mononuclear cells, taken in the third trimester of pregnancy. The receptor source for this set is a female donor with multiple sclerosis, enrolled in a pregnancy study.

The chain is built from TRBV6-5 and TRBJ1-1; D is ambiguous. The CDR3 has 13 residues. The V and J ends lost 6 bases and 4 bases respectively, with 12 bases between them. CDR1 and CDR2 (germline): MNHEY, SVGAGI. CDR3 sequence reads: CASRADFSTEAFF. CDR3 nucleotide sequence: TGTGCCAGCAGGGCGGATTTTAGCACTGAAGCTTTCTTT.

The chain is built from TRBV19 and TRBJ2-1; TRBD2 matches 10 bases. The CDR3 has 14 residues. Per the germline V gene, CDR1 is LNHDA and CDR2 is SQIVND (reference sequence). V dropped 3 bases and J dropped 8; count of bases not matched to a gene: 4. In DNA, the CDR3 is TGTGCCAGTAGTATTGTACTAGCGGGATATGAGCAGTTCTTC. It encodes CASSIVLAGYEQFF.

This sequence joins TRBV5-1 and TRBJ2-1; TRBD2 aligns across 11 bases. CDR1 is SGHRS and CDR2 is YFSETQ in the germline V gene. The CDR3 contains 13 residues. V gave up 6 bases and J gave up 5 bases; unmatched junction bases: 1. CDR3 protein: CASTGLADNEQFF. In nucleotides, the CDR3 is TGCGCCAGCACGGGACTAGCGGACAATGAGCAGTTCTTC.

The chain joins TRBV5-1 to TRBJ2-7, with D hard to call. The CDR3 extends over 13 amino acids. V lost 5 bases and J lost 2, with 11 bases in between. The V gene's germline CDR1 is SGHRS and CDR2 YFSETQ. The CDR3 DNA reads TGCGCCAGCAGACCACAGATACCCTACGAGCAGTACTTC. It is translated as CASRPQIPYEQYF. Together with reference TRBV5-1 and TRBJ2-7, the CDR3 gives the full variable domain: KAGVTQTPRYLIKTRGQQVTLSCSPISGHRSVSWYQQTPGQGLQFLFEYFSETQRNKGNFPGRFSGRQFSNSRSEMNVSTLELGDSALYLCASRPQIPYEQYFGPGTRLTVT.

The chain has TRBV9 and TRBJ1-1, with D possibly being TRBD1 (5 bases). The CDR3 runs 15 residues. V lost 1 base and J lost 0, with 10 bases in between. Germline V gene data show CDR1 as SGDLS and CDR2 as YYNGEE. The CDR3 nucleotides read TGTGCCAGCAGCGTATATGCGGACATGAACACTGAAGCTTTCTTT. Amino acids: CASSVYADMNTEAFF.

This sequence joins TRBV27 and TRBJ1-1, with D possibly TRBD1 on 6 matching bases. This CDR3 has 17 residues. CDR1 and CDR2 from the germline V gene are MNHEY and SMNVEV (reference sequence). With 8 bases removed from V and 0 bases from J, the gap between germline ends came to 22 bases. The CDR3 DNA follows: TGTGCCAGCCAAGGGCGGGGGGCGACTTTTGTGAACACTGAAGCTTTCTTT. This encodes CASQGRGATFVNTEAFF.

This chain links TRBV19 with TRBJ2-1; 14 bases are shared with TRBD2. The CDR3 totals 14 residues. Germline-derived CDR1 and CDR2 are LNHDA and SQIVND (reference sequence). The trim removed 5 bases at V and 12 bases at J, leaving 6 bases unmatched. The CDR3 is CASSPGTSGRSQFF. The CDR3 DNA follows: TGTGCCAGTAGTCCCGGGACTAGCGGGAGATCGCAGTTCTTC.

V and J are TRBV25-1 and TRBJ2-7; 8 bases are shared with TRBD2. The CDR3 extends over 16 amino acids. The trim removed 5 bases at V and 5 bases at J, leaving 14 bases unmatched. Germline-derived CDR1 and CDR2 are MGHDK and SYGVNS. The CDR3 bases are TGTGCCAGCAGTCCTGAAAGCGGGAGATTGTTCGACGAGCAGTACTTC. Translation: CASSPESGRLFDEQYF.

V is TRBV6-6 and J is TRBJ2-1, with TRBD2 as a possible D gene (6 bases). The CDR3 has 15 residues. Deletions cut 5 bases from V and 4 bases from J, with 15 bases between. Germline CDR1 is MNHNY and CDR2 is SVGAGI (reference sequence). The CDR3 spells CASSKEDYRYNEQFF. For the CDR3, the DNA is TGTGCCAGCAGTAAGGAGGACTACCGATACAATGAGCAGTTCTTC.

This clone was picked up a small number of times. The genes are TRBV7-8 and TRBJ2-7; D unresolved. Germline values: CDR1 SGHVS, CDR2 FQNEAQ. This CDR3 spans 12 amino acids. Trimming shortened V by 5 bases and J by 7 bases, and 12 bases separated the two germline ends. CDR3 sequence (DNA): TGTGCCAGCAGCCTCGCCCTCAGGGAGCAGTACTTC. Encoded protein: CASSLALREQYF.

This chain joins TRBV5-6 and TRBJ1-1; 8 positions agree with TRBD1. V lost 2 bases, J lost 4 bases, and 7 bases stayed unmatched. Germline V gene sequence: CDR1 SGHDT, CDR2 YYEEEE. The length of the CDR3 is 15 residues. The CDR3 DNA is TGTGCCAGCAGCTTAGTGACAGGGGCGGGCACTGAAGCTTTCTTT. Its translation: CASSLVTGAGTEAFF.

The chain has TRBV7-2 and TRBJ1-1; TRBD1 matches 12 bases. The length of the CDR3 is 17 residues. Germline loops: CDR1 SGHTA, CDR2 FQGNSA. The trim removed 5 bases at V and 5 bases at J, leaving 12 bases unmatched. The CDR3 region has the DNA TGTGCCAGCAGCCGGACGGGACAGGGGGCGGGTGTGACTGAAGCTTTCTTT. Amino acid sequence: CASSRTGQGAGVTEAFF. Combining the CDR3 with reference TRBV7-2 and TRBJ1-1 gives the whole variable domain GAGVSQSPSNKVTEKGKDVELRCDPISGHTALYWYRQSLGQGLEFLIYFQGNSAPDKSGLPSDRFSAERTGGSVSTLTIQRTQQEDSAVYLCASSRTGQGAGVTEAFFGQGTRLTVV.

The chain couples TRBV19 to TRBJ2-7; TRBD2 aligns across 8 bases. V trimming: 5 bases; J trimming: 3 bases; junction bases outside the gene matches: 12. CDR3 size: 16 residues. Germline V gives CDR1 LNHDA, CDR2 SQIVND (reference sequence). CDR3: CASSPGSGGEGYEQYF. The CDR3 nucleotides are TGTGCCAGTAGTCCGGGGTCCGGGGGGGAAGGCTACGAGCAGTACTTC. Based on the CDR3 plus reference TRBV19 and TRBJ2-7, the full variable domain is DGGITQSPKYLFRKEGQNVTLSCEQNLNHDAMYWYRQDPGQGLRLIYYSQIVNDFQKGDIAEGYSVSREKKESFPLTVTSAQKNPTAFYLCASSPGSGGEGYEQYFGPGTRLTVT.

This clone was seen a single time. This sequence joins TRBV2 and TRBJ1-3; D is perhaps TRBD1 (6 bases). Germline loops: CDR1 SNHLY, CDR2 FYNNEI. Trimming shortened V by 3 bases and J by 2 bases, and 11 bases separated the two germline ends. The CDR3 has 15 amino acids. CDR3 sequence reads: CASSDTGSTGNTIYF. CDR3 nucleotide sequence: TGTGCCAGCAGTGATACAGGGTCAACTGGAAACACCATATATTTT.

The gene calls are TRBV7-6 and TRBJ2-5; 10 nucleotides match TRBD2. V shed 0 bases, J shed 3 bases, and the junction held 7 bases outside the gene matches. This CDR3 contains 17 residues. Germline V lookup: CDR1 SGHVS, CDR2 FNYEAQ. The CDR3 region has the DNA TGTGCCAGCAGCTTAGCGGCTAGCGGGAGTTATGAAGAGACCCAGTACTTC. Encoded protein: CASSLAASGSYEETQYF.

The CDR3 reads CASNIGSRDSTEAFF. CDR3 nucleotide sequence: TGCGCCAGCAATATAGGGTCCCGGGACAGCACTGAAGCTTTCTTT. V is TRBV5-1 and J is TRBJ1-1; 7 positions match TRBD1. CDR1 is SGHRS, CDR2 YFSETQ, per germline. The CDR3 runs to 15 residues. The J segment lost 4 bases and the V segment lost 6 bases, leaving 12 bases of the junction unmatched.

This clone was detected only once. This chain uses TRBV9 with TRBJ2-1, with D tentatively TRBD2 (6 bases). The CDR3 consists of 14 residues. Trimming cost V 0 bases and J 8 bases, with 12 bases left between them. CDR1 and CDR2 (germline): SGDLS, YYNGEE. The CDR3 DNA follows: TGTGCCAGCAGCGTAGGCGGGATGGGGGATGAGCAGTTCTTC. Amino acid sequence: CASSVGGMGDEQFF.

This chain joins TRBV6-5 and TRBJ1-1, with TRBD1 identical over 8 bases. CDR1 MNHEY and CDR2 SVGAGI come from the germline V gene. Trimming removed 4 bases from V and 4 bases from J; junction bases left unmatched: 8. The CDR3 extends over 15 amino acids. CDR3 in DNA: TGTGCCAGCAGTTCGAGGACAGGGTGGGCCACTGAAGCTTTCTTT. Protein: CASSSRTGWATEAFF.

CDR3 in amino acids: CASSPYAGGFTDTQYF. CDR3 coding DNA: TGTGCCAGCAGCCCGTACGCGGGGGGTTTTACAGATACGCAGTATTTT. The V gene is TRBV11-3, the J gene TRBJ2-3, with 8 positions matching TRBD2. The V and J ends lost 5 bases and 3 bases, in that order; junction bases with no gene match: 10. This CDR3 spans 16 amino acids. Germline CDR1 is SGHNT and CDR2 is YENEEA. Supplemented by reference TRBV11-3 and TRBJ2-3, the full variable domain reads EAGVVQSPRYKIIEKKQPVAFWCNPISGHNTLYWYLQNLGQGPELLIRYENEEAVDDSQLPKDRFSAERLKGVDSTLKIQPAELGDSAVYLCASSPYAGGFTDTQYFGPGTRLTVL.

This chain joins TRBV9 and TRBJ2-1; the match to TRBD2 covers 8 bases. The V segment lost 3 bases and the J segment 8 bases; nucleotides outside the gene matches: 10. From germline, CDR1 is SGDLS and CDR2 YYNGEE. The CDR3 sequence is 15 residues long. The DNA of the CDR3 is TGTGCCAGCAGCGCCGTAGCGGGGCGAAGGGATGAGCAGTTCTTC. Protein: CASSAVAGRRDEQFF.

The chain is built from TRBV25-1 and TRBJ2-7, with 7 nucleotides matching TRBD1. J was trimmed by 0 bases and V by 6 bases; bases with no gene match: 11. The germline V gene encodes CDR1 MGHDK and CDR2 SYGVNS. The CDR3 covers 16 residues. The CDR3 DNA is TGTGCCAGCAGCAGGGGGTTGGACAGGAGCTCCTACGAGCAGTACTTC. Translated: CASSRGLDRSSYEQYF.

The chain employs TRBV6-1 and TRBJ1-6; D call uncertain. Germline values: CDR1 MNHNS, CDR2 SASEGT. The V and J ends lost 1 base and 0 bases respectively, with 10 bases between them. This CDR3 is built from 17 residues. The CDR3 reads CASSEEPLSSYNSPLHF. CDR3 DNA sequence: TGTGCCAGCAGTGAAGAACCCCTGAGCTCCTATAATTCACCCCTCCACTTT.

This chain joins TRBV6-6 and TRBJ2-1; 7 bases are shared with TRBD1. The CDR3 covers 15 residues. Per the germline V gene, CDR1 is MNHNY and CDR2 is SVGAGI (reference sequence). The V segment lost 5 bases and the J segment 3 bases; nucleotides outside the gene matches: 7. CDR3 sequence (DNA): TGTGCCAGCAGTCCCGGGACAGCGGACTACAATGAGCAGTTCTTC. Translated: CASSPGTADYNEQFF.

This chain uses TRBV7-9 with TRBJ1-1; D is uncertain. CDR3 length equals 19 residues. V was pared by 5 bases and J by 6 bases, with 31 bases between. Germline V gene sequence: CDR1 SEHNR, CDR2 FQNEAQ (reference sequence). CDR3 sequence reads: CASSRLFGVSPTRRAEAFF. CDR3 DNA sequence: TGTGCCAGCAGCCGGCTTTTCGGAGTATCTCCTACTAGGAGGGCTGAAGCTTTCTTT.

This chain uses TRBV5-1 with TRBJ2-3; TRBD1 aligns across 7 bases. With V trimmed by 0 bases and J by 3 bases, 4 bases remained unmatched. The CDR3 has 15 amino acids. Germline values: CDR1 SGHRS, CDR2 YFSETQ. The CDR3 protein is CASSLEDRETDTQYF. In DNA, the CDR3 is TGCGCCAGCAGCTTGGAAGACAGGGAGACAGATACGCAGTATTTT.

This sequence joins TRBV2 and TRBJ1-4; a weak D match, TRBD1 (6 bases). The CDR3 covers 16 residues. Per germline, CDR1 SNHLY and CDR2 FYNNEI. Trimming shortened V by 3 bases and J by 1 base, and 12 bases separated the two germline ends. CDR3 loop: CASSDRGMETNEKLFF. The CDR3 DNA is TGTGCCAGCAGTGACAGGGGCATGGAAACTAATGAAAAACTGTTTTTT.

Only one count was recorded for this clone. This rearrangement joins TRBV7-2 to TRBJ1-6; D remains ambiguous. The CDR3 spans 15 residues. With 3 bases removed from V and 8 bases from J, the gap between germline ends came to 14 bases. Germline V gives CDR1 SGHTA, CDR2 FQGNSA. CDR3 region: CASSFRTVTYSPLHF. The CDR3 coding sequence is TGTGCCAGCAGCTTTCGAACAGTCACGTATTCACCCCTCCACTTT.

This chain uses TRBV27 with TRBJ2-7, with 7 bases that match TRBD2. There are 12 residues in the CDR3. Germline V gene data show CDR1 as MNHEY and CDR2 as SMNVEV (reference sequence). V shed 5 bases and J 7 bases; nucleotides not matched to a gene: 5. In DNA form, the CDR3 reads TGTGCCAGCAGTAGCGGGACTCTTGAGCAGTACTTC. This codes for CASSSGTLEQYF.

The V gene is TRBV13, the J gene TRBJ2-7, with 9 bases matching TRBD2. The CDR3 is 15 residues long. J lost 3 bases, V lost 5 bases, and 8 bases had no gene match. Germline CDR1 is PRHDT and CDR2 is FYEKMQ (reference sequence). In nucleotides, the CDR3 is TGTGCCAGCAGCCTGAGCGGGGGGTTAAACTACGAGCAGTACTTC. Translated, it gives CASSLSGGLNYEQYF.

V and J are TRBV6-5 and TRBJ1-1; tentative D call: TRBD1 (5 bases). Deletions cut 6 bases from V and 3 bases from J, with 14 bases between. The germline V gene encodes CDR1 MNHEY and CDR2 SVGAGI. The CDR3 is 14 residues long. The CDR3 spells CASRDTGGDTEAFF. Written as DNA, the CDR3 is TGTGCCAGCAGGGATACGGGGGGGGACACTGAAGCTTTCTTT.